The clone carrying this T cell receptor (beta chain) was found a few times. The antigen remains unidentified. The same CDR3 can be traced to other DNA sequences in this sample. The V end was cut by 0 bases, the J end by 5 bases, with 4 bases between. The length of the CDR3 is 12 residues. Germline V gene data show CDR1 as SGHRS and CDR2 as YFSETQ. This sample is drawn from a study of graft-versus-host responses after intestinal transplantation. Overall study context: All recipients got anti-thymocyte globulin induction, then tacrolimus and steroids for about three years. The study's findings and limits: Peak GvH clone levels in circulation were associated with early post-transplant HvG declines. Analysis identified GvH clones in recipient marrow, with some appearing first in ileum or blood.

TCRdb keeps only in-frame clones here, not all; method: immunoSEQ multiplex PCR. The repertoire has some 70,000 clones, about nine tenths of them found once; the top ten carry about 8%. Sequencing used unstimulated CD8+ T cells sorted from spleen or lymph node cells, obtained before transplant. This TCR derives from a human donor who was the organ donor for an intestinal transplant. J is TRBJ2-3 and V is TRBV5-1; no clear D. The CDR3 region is CASSLGVDTQYF. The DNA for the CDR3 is TGCGCCAGCAGCTTGGGGGTAGATACGCAGTATTTT.